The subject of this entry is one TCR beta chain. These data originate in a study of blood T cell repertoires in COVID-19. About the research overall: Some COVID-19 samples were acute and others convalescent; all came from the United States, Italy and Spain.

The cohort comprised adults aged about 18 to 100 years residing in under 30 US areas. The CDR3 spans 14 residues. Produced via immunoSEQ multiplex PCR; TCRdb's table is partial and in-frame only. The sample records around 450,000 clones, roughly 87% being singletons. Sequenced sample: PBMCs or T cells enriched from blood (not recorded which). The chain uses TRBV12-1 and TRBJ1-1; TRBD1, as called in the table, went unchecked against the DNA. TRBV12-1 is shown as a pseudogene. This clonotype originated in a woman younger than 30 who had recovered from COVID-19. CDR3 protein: CASSMGQSNTEAFF. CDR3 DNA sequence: TGTGCCAGCAGCATGGGACAGTCGAACACTGAAGCTTTCTTT.